This TCR beta chain is from a study of shared clonotypes between healthy human individuals. About the study: Donors had three CD4 naive, three CD4 memory, two CD8 naive and one CD8 memory plate apiece.

V gave up 3 bases and J gave up 9 bases, with 10 bases separating them. Germline loops: CDR1 SGDLS, CDR2 YYNGEE. This CDR3 region has 12 residues. Using about 0.2 ug DNA, around 30,000 T cell genomes, the sorted-subset replicate PCRs were run. Clones were read by immunoSEQ multiplex PCR, and TCRdb kept only the in-frame ones, dropping some. The repertoire holds about 2 million clones, approximately 94% seen once, with roughly 1.2% in the top ten. A note on this clone: Its cognate antigen is unknown.

Study-level points and caveats: How much donors shared clonotypes was expected to be affected by sequencing depth.

Naive CD8 isolation took CD45RO-negative cells positively selected for CCR7 and excluded terminally differentiated effector memory CD45RA+ cells. The donors were all Caucasian adults (living in Nashville, Tennessee). This receptor was obtained from a man between 18 and 35 years old in good health. The source material was naive CD8+ T cells sorted from blood. The chain has TRBV9 and TRBJ2-1, with D uncertain. CDR3 nucleotide sequence: TGTGCCAGCAGCGCATTAGACCTTGAGCAGTTCTTC. This gives the protein CASSALDLEQFF.